This T cell receptor beta chain is from a study of response to subunit inactivated influenza vaccine. CDR3 size: 16 residues. The V and J ends lost 4 bases and 0 bases respectively, with 16 bases between them. Germline V CDR1 and CDR2: DFQATT, SNEGSKA (reference sequence). TCRdb re-derived calls from the RT-PCR reads in MiXCR, one entry per CDR3 protein. The sample shows about 240,000 distinct CDR3 sequences, more than 9% of them seen only once. At least ten counts were recorded for this clonotype. Sequenced material: non-naive T cells sorted from PBMCs, taken less than 15 days before vaccination. This chain uses TRBV20-1 with TRBJ1-5; perhaps TRBD1 as D (6 bases). This receptor was taken from a man aged 45-60 years who received an inactivated influenza vaccine. CDR3 loop: CSAIKKDRFSNQPQHF. The CDR3 DNA is TGCAGTGCTATAAAAAAAGACAGGTTTAGCAATCAGCCCCAGCATTTT.